The rows below give T cell receptor beta chains drawn from one sample of a study of blood T cell repertoires in COVID-19. Assay used: immunoSEQ multiplex PCR; TCRdb lists only in-frame clones, some missing. Of under 200,000 clones in the sample, around four fifths were seen once. The specimen sequenced was peripheral blood. These receptors originate from a woman of 80 years or more with COVID-19, enrolled during active disease. CDR3s include the opening cysteine and the closing phenylalanine or tryptophan. D genes are given only for firm matches. Size is omitted from some rows. Given values are once, few, many or a class for expanded clones.

.	TRBV5-1	once	TRBJ2-5	TGCGCCAGCAGCTTGATCCCAGGGCAAGAGACCCAGTACTTC	CASSLIPGQETQYF
TRBD1	TRBV18	.	TRBJ1-5	TGTGCCAGCTCAAGACAGGGGGCCGATCAGCCCCAGCATTTT	CASSRQGADQPQHF
.	TRBV10-1	.	TRBJ2-7	TGCGCCAGCTCCAACGCAGGTTCCTACGAGCAGTACTTC	CASSNAGSYEQYF
.	TRBV5-1	.	TRBJ1-1	TGCGCCAGCAGCGGGGGGACTTTCCTCTCGTCAATGAACACTGAAGCTTTCTTT	CASSGGTFLSSMNTEAFF
.	TRBV5-1	.	TRBJ2-1	TGCGCCAGCAGCTTGGTTTCGGGAATCAATGAGCAGTTCTTC	CASSLVSGINEQFF
TRBD2	TRBV19	.	TRBJ2-1	TGTGCCAGTAGTCCCTGGGCGGGGGGATACAATGAGCAGTTCTTC	CASSPWAGGYNEQFF
TRBD2	TRBV7-9	.	TRBJ2-3	TGTGCCAGCAGCTCGCCGGGACTAGGGCTTCGCGATACGCAGTATTTT	CASSSPGLGLRDTQYF
TRBD1	TRBV5-4	.	TRBJ2-3	TGTGCCAGCAGCGTGGTCAAGGGGGCGGGCACAGATACGCAGTATTTT	CASSVVKGAGTDTQYF
TRBD1	TRBV10-3	.	TRBJ1-6	TGTGCCATCAGCTCTGACAGGGATAATTCACCCCTCCACTTT	CAISSDRDNSPLHF
.	TRBV18	.	TRBJ2-1	TGTGCCAGCTCACCCCCTAGCGCCCAAGAGCAGTTCTTC	CASSPPSAQEQFF
.	TRBV28	.	TRBJ1-5	TGTGCCAGCAGTTTCGGACGGGGTCTGCAGCCCCAGCATTTT	CASSFGRGLQPQHF
TRBD1	TRBV6-6	once	TRBJ1-1	TGTGCCAGCAGTCGACAGGGGAGAGAGACTGAAGCTTTCTTT	CASSRQGRETEAFF
.	TRBV5-1	.	TRBJ1-4	TGCGCCAGCAGCTCCACGGACAGAATTAATGAAAAACTGTTTTTT	CASSSTDRINEKLFF
TRBD1	TRBV7-9	.	TRBJ2-3	TGTGCCAGCAGCCTAGGAGGACAGGGAGACCAGTATTTT	CASSLGGQGDQYF
.	TRBV10-3	.	TRBJ1-3	TGTGCCATCAGTGAGTCGGGGACATCTGGAAACACCATATATTTT	CAISESGTSGNTIYF
.	TRBV7-2	.	TRBJ2-6	TGTGCCAGCAGCTTAGCAGCAGGGAAGGGTGGGGCCAACGTCCTGACTTTC	CASSLAAGKGGANVLTF
.	TRBV18	few	TRBJ1-2	TGTGCCAGCTCGCCCAGCTATGGCTACACCTTC	CASSPSYGYTF
.	TRBV2	once	TRBJ1-2	TGTGCCAGCAGTGCAAGACGGGACACATCCTCTACCACCTTC	CASSARRDTSSTTF
TRBD1	TRBV19	.	TRBJ1-2	TGTGCCAGTAGAACAGGGGCGTCGGACTATGGCTACACCTTC	CASRTGASDYGYTF
.	TRBV6-5	.	TRBJ1-2	TGTGCCAGCAGGAGTGGGCAGGGCGCTAACTATGGCTACACCTTC	CASRSGQGANYGYTF
TRBD1	TRBV27	.	TRBJ1-2	TGTGCCAGCAGTTCCGACAGGGATTCCGGCTACACCTTC	CASSSDRDSGYTF
.	TRBV7-2	.	TRBJ2-7	TGTGCCAGCAGCTTAGCCCCCGAGGTGTACGAGCAGTACTTC	CASSLAPEVYEQYF
.	TRBV5-1	.	TRBJ2-3	TGCGCCAGCAGCTTGCCAGGAAGCACAGATACGCAGTATTTT	CASSLPGSTDTQYF
.	TRBV5-1	.	TRBJ1-2	TGCGCCAGCAGCGCGGGCCGAGGGTATGGCTACACCTTC	CASSAGRGYGYTF
.	TRBV29-1	.	TRBJ2-3	TGCAGCGTTGATCAAGCGGGCCTCACAGATACGCAGTATTTT	CSVDQAGLTDTQYF
.	TRBV28	.	TRBJ1-4	TGTGCCAGCAGTTTACCGGGGGCAACTAATGAAAAACTGTTTTTT	CASSLPGATNEKLFF
.	TRBV7-9	.	TRBJ1-1	TGTGCCAGCAGCCCCCCCCCGGCGCGGGGGATAAACACTGAAGCTTTCTTT	CASSPPPARGINTEAFF
TRBD1	TRBV29-1	.	TRBJ1-3	TGCAGCGCTCGACAGGGATCGGAAAACACCATATATTTT	CSARQGSENTIYF
.	TRBV9	.	TRBJ1-4	TGTGCCAGCAGCGTAACCGGACTGGAGAATGAAAAACTGTTTTTT	CASSVTGLENEKLFF
.	TRBV5-1	.	TRBJ1-3	TGCGCCAGCAGCACGGGGGAACCTGGAAACACCATATATTTT	CASSTGEPGNTIYF
.	TRBV5-1	.	TRBJ2-1	TGCGCCAGCAGCTTGGGACTAGACAATGAGCAGTTCTTC	CASSLGLDNEQFF
.	TRBV27	.	TRBJ1-5	TGTGCCAGCAGTATCTCTCCGGATCAGCCCCAGCATTTT	CASSISPDQPQHF
.	TRBV7-9	once	TRBJ1-4	TGTGCCAGCAGCCCGGGGGTTGGTGAAAAACTGTTTTTT	CASSPGVGEKLFF
TRBD2	TRBV9	.	TRBJ2-3	TGTGCCAGCAGCGTAGGACTAGCGGGGGATACGCAGTATTTT	CASSVGLAGDTQYF
.	TRBV5-1	.	TRBJ1-1	TGCGCCAGCAGCCCGGGACAACCGAACACTGAAGCTTTCTTT	CASSPGQPNTEAFF
.	TRBV28	.	TRBJ2-5	TGTGCCAGCAGTACGGACAACGATCAGTACTTC	CASSTDNDQYF
.	TRBV7-2	once	TRBJ1-5	TGTGCCAGCAGCTTAGGGGGGACACCTTTTTTACCCCAGCATTTT	CASSLGGTPFLPQHF
.	TRBV20-1	.	TRBJ1-2	TGCAGTGGGCCCCAGTCATATGGCTACACCTTC	CSGPQSYGYTF
.	TRBV3-1/TRBV3-2	.	TRBJ2-3	TGTGCCAGCAGCCAGGGGGGACAGCGCATAGATACGCAGTATTTT	CASSQGGQRIDTQYF
.	TRBV3-1/TRBV3-2	.	TRBJ1-3	TGTGCCAGCAGCCAGCCACTTCTGAGCTCTGGAAACACCATATATTTT	CASSQPLLSSGNTIYF
.	TRBV2	.	TRBJ1-1	TGTGCCAGCAGTGGAAAAGGGGACACTGAAGCTTTCTTT	CASSGKGDTEAFF
.	TRBV5-1	.	TRBJ2-7	TGCGCCAGCAGCTCGACCCTCCCCCGGGGAGCCTACGAGCAGTACTTC	CASSSTLPRGAYEQYF
.	TRBV3-1/TRBV3-2	.	TRBJ1-1	TGTGCCAGCAGCCTTTGGATAAGGGAGGGTGAAGCTTTCTTT	CASSLWIREGEAFF
TRBD2	TRBV10-2	.	TRBJ2-7	TGCGCCAGCAGTCAAATTGGACAGGCGGGAGGGAGGGGCTACGAGCAGTACTTC	CASSQIGQAGGRGYEQYF
TRBD1	TRBV18	.	TRBJ1-1	TGTGCCAGCTCACCACTGGGACAGGAGATGAACACTGAAGCTTTCTTT	CASSPLGQEMNTEAFF